This is a list of T cell receptor beta chains from one sample in a study of patients and donors after allogeneic stem cell transplantation. TCRdb reprocessed the RT-PCR reads via MiXCR and lists one record per CDR3 protein. The repertoire holds about 96,000 distinct CDR3 sequences, with about 48% as singletons. Specimen: blood, either unsorted or a sorted T cell fraction (not recorded which). These receptors all come from a human donor who was either an allogeneic HSCT recipient or a stem cell or donor lymphocyte infusion donor (not recorded which). It is not recorded whose cells these are; they may come from a transplant donor. Both conserved end residues are part of each CDR3. The order of the fields is clone size, J gene, V gene, CDR3 protein. A row's size may be missing; if present it is once, few, many or a size class.

>-|TRBJ1-4|TRBV12-3/TRBV12-4
CASRPTGGLTNEKLFF
>-|TRBJ1-1|TRBV12-3/TRBV12-4
CASSNRGNTEAFF
>few|TRBJ1-6|TRBV20-1
CSASPEIDYNSPLHF
>-|TRBJ1-4|TRBV5-1
CASSPGDSSSEKLFF
>-|TRBJ2-3|TRBV20-1
CSARDPGGPSTDTQYF
>-|TRBJ1-4|TRBV12-3/TRBV12-4
CARVDLGGKLFF
>-|TRBJ1-2|TRBV7-9
CASSLGQGGNYGYTF
>few|TRBJ1-5|TRBV4-3
CASPARFQGHQPQHF
>-|TRBJ2-5|TRBV5-1
CASSSATSGGQETQYF
>few|TRBJ2-1|TRBV7-9
CASSLRQGSEQFF
>-|TRBJ1-5|TRBV19
CASTIHGRNQPQHF
>-|TRBJ2-1|TRBV20-1
CSARDGGNNEQFF
>-|TRBJ1-1|TRBV28
CASSPIYPPVPGGVNTEAFF
>-|TRBJ1-2|TRBV27
CATGPTNYGYTF
>-|TRBJ2-3|TRBV29-1
CSVGGQTTDTQYF
>-|TRBJ2-1|TRBV2
CAIGRNEQFF
>-|TRBJ2-3|TRBV28
CATTRDRTDTQYF
>-|TRBJ1-5|TRBV20-1
CSAGTGGFNQPQHF
>-|TRBJ1-1|TRBV29-1
CSVSTPMNTEAFF
>-|TRBJ2-7|TRBV10-3
CAIHPGTSDSYEQYF
>-|TRBJ1-5|TRBV20-1
CSASGGNPSNQPQHF
>-|TRBJ1-5|TRBV7-8
CASSLARQGGNSNQPQHF
>-|TRBJ1-4|TRBV24-1
CATRGGTGNNEKLFF
>-|TRBJ1-1|TRBV12-3/TRBV12-4
CASSPRSTVNTEAFF
>-|TRBJ1-1|TRBV28
CASHGLGGTEAFF
>once|TRBJ1-5|TRBV4-3
CASSQVQGRSQHF
>few|TRBJ1-2|TRBV6-2/TRBV6-3
CASEEEGIRNYGYTF
>-|TRBJ1-2|TRBV11-2
CASRQTGKSGYTF
>-|TRBJ1-6|TRBV4-1
CASSQGRSSYNSPLHF
>-|TRBJ1-2|TRBV5-4
CASIFGGQEPRGYTF
>few|TRBJ1-1|TRBV14
CASTSSLWNTEAFF
>few|TRBJ1-5|TRBV28
CASTSDRGEPQHF
>-|TRBJ1-2|TRBV24-1
CATRDGNYGYTF
>few|TRBJ1-4|TRBV28
CASSYRARWKLFF
>few|TRBJ1-2|TRBV5-1
CASSLEGGGYTF
>-|TRBJ1-4|TRBV12-3/TRBV12-4
CASRTSGGGNEKLFF
>-|TRBJ2-7|TRBV3-1
CASSQDSYEQYF
>-|TRBJ1-6|TRBV12-3/TRBV12-4
CASSPQGQGGSPLHF
>-|TRBJ1-1|TRBV20-1
CSADGRTNTEAFF
>-|TRBJ2-7|TRBV10-3
CAISELDRGREQYF
>-|TRBJ2-7|TRBV10-3
CAISSDSHTYEQYF
>-|TRBJ1-1|TRBV16
CASSRRVPSNTEAFF
>-|TRBJ2-3|TRBV7-2
CASSSTFYDTQYF
>few|TRBJ1-4|TRBV7-9
CASSLQAPNEKLFF
>-|TRBJ1-5|TRBV20-1
CSARGRESPNQPQHF
>-|TRBJ1-5|TRBV6-2/TRBV6-3
CASRGGERYQPQHF
>-|TRBJ1-1|TRBV29-1
CSVYGVNTEAFF
>few|TRBJ1-2|TRBV3-1
CASSPGYWYGYTF
>-|TRBJ2-7|TRBV10-3
CAISVTGGGEQYF
>once|TRBJ1-1|TRBV20-1
CSARDIQATNTEAFF
>many|TRBJ2-1|TRBV4-3
CASSRSLYNEQFF
>-|TRBJ2-5|TRBV12-3/TRBV12-4
CASSLGSDGGETQYF
>-|TRBJ2-5|TRBV12-3/TRBV12-4
CASSWAAETQYF
>-|TRBJ1-2|TRBV29-1
CSLRDRDSHPDGYTF